The T cell receptor beta chain under discussion was sequenced for a study of cytomegalovirus exposure and HLA in healthy donors. In the PCR, 60 Vbeta and 13 Jbeta primers were used. The table came from immunoSEQ multiplex PCR; TCRdb's copy has only in-frame clones and leaves some out. This sample carries 60,000 to 65,000 clones, over 60% of them seen once, and the ten largest clones take about 23%. Sequenced material: PBMCs. The sequence came from a man over 45 in good health and CMV-seropositive.

Written as DNA, the CDR3 is TGTGCCAGCAGCGTAGGAGCGACTAGCGGGAGTAAGGAGCAGTACTTC. Residues: CASSVGATSGSKEQYF. J is TRBJ2-7 and V is TRBV9, with TRBD2 matching 12 bases. Germline-derived CDR1 and CDR2 are SGDLS and YYNGEE. The CDR3 consists of 16 residues. Unmatched junction bases numbered 8, after V lost 0 bases and J lost 7 bases.